This is a list of T cell receptor beta chains from one sample in a study of Graves' ophthalmopathy and Graves' hyperthyroidism. TCRdb fed the multiplex PCR reads into MiXCR, producing one record per CDR3 protein. Among about 740,000 distinct CDR3 sequences listed, around 40% were seen once. The sequencing sample was made of peripheral blood. The receptors derive from an adult man with Graves' ophthalmopathy. The CDR3 runs from the conserved cysteine through the conserved F or W. The D gene is left open where the match is weak. The size of a clone is reported for some rows only, either as once, few or many, or as a class for expanded clones.

clone_size	cdr3_length	v_call	d_call	j_call	cdr3_nt	cdr3_aa
few	15	TRBV10-1	-	TRBJ1-5	TGCGCCAGCAGTGAAGGCCCCGCGGCCGGGCAGCCCCAGCATTTT	CASSEGPAAGQPQHF
-	16	TRBV20-1	TRBD1	TRBJ1-1	TGCAGTGCTAGAGAACGTAGTTGGGAGGGGGCTGGGAAAGCTTTCTTT	CSARERSWEGAGKAFF
many	11	TRBV29-1	-	TRBJ2-7	TGCAGCGTGAGACTATCCCGGGAGCAGTACTTC	CSVRLSREQYF
few	12	TRBV20-1	-	TRBJ2-5	TGCAGTGCTAGAAAGTACGAAGAGACCCAGTACTTC	CSARKYEETQYF
-	19	TRBV11-2	-	TRBJ2-6	TGTGCCAGCAGCTTAGGGGCGGTACAGGGTGCATCTGGGGCCAACGTCCTGACTTTC	CASSLGAVQGASGANVLTF
-	13	TRBV19	-	TRBJ1-4	TGTGCCAGTAGTATAGGGCAGAATGAAAAACTGTTTTTT	CASSIGQNEKLFF
few	15	TRBV4-1	TRBD1	TRBJ1-2	TGCGCCAGCAGCCCGTCCCCAGGGGGGAACTATGGCTACACCTTC	CASSPSPGGNYGYTF
-	15	TRBV15	-	TRBJ1-2	TGTGCCACCAGCAGAGACCCCCGGGGACATGTTGGCTACACCTTC	CATSRDPRGHVGYTF
-	14	TRBV29-1	-	TRBJ1-3	TGCAGCGTTGAAGATGAAGGGGGGGAGAACACCATATATTTT	CSVEDEGGENTIYF
many	14	TRBV7-9	-	TRBJ2-7	TGTGCCAGCAGCCTCCTCGGTGGGGTCTACGAGCAGTACTTC	CASSLLGGVYEQYF
few	14	TRBV11-1	-	TRBJ1-5	TGTGCCAGCAGCTTAAGGGGGTTCAATCAGCCCCAGCATTTT	CASSLRGFNQPQHF
many	13	TRBV10-1	-	TRBJ1-3	TGCGCCAGCAGTGATGGGGCTGGAAACACCATATATTTT	CASSDGAGNTIYF
-	15	TRBV7-9	-	TRBJ1-6	TGTGCCAGCAGCTACGGACAAAGCCTCAATTCACCCCTCCACTTT	CASSYGQSLNSPLHF
-	13	TRBV19	-	TRBJ1-2	TGTGCCGTGGGAGGGACCGGGGGCTATGGCTACACCTTC	CAVGGTGGYGYTF
once	15	TRBV7-9	TRBD1	TRBJ1-6	TGTGCCAGCAGCCCCCGGCTAGGGACAGGGTCACCCCTCCACTTT	CASSPRLGTGSPLHF
-	14	TRBV2	-	TRBJ1-2	TGTGCCTGGAGTGTACTCGCCAGGGGTGGTGGCTACACCTTC	CAWSVLARGGGYTF
many	15	TRBV19	TRBD1	TRBJ1-1	TGTGCCAGTAGGTCCCGTGGGACAGCTAACACTGAAGCTTTCTTT	CASRSRGTANTEAFF
few	12	TRBV4-3	-	TRBJ2-7	TGCGCCAGCAGCCCCCGGGTGGGGGAGCAGTACTTC	CASSPRVGEQYF
once	12	TRBV29-1	-	TRBJ2-7	TGCAGCAGTTTAGCGGAAACCTACGAGCAGTACTTC	CSSLAETYEQYF
-	13	TRBV28	TRBD1	TRBJ2-5	TGTGCCAGCCATCCGGGACAGCAAGAGACCCAGTACTTC	CASHPGQQETQYF
-	16	TRBV20-1	TRBD1	TRBJ1-5	TGCAGTGCTCAAAGACCGGGACAGTCATACAATCAGCCCCAGCATTTT	CSAQRPGQSYNQPQHF
once	12	TRBV7-2	-	TRBJ2-7	TGTGCCAGCAGCTTAAGGTCCGGCGAGCAGTACTTC	CASSLRSGEQYF
-	14	TRBV2	-	TRBJ1-4	TGTGCCAGCAAAGAGGGACGGGGTGATGAAAAACTGTTTTTT	CASKEGRGDEKLFF
many	13	TRBV25-1	-	TRBJ2-5	TGTGCCAGCAGTGCTCAGGTTGTGAAGACCCAGTACTTC	CASSAQVVKTQYF
few	16	TRBV7-9	-	TRBJ2-7	TGCGCCAGCAGCCAAGTTGCGGACACCTCAGCCTACGAGCAGTACTTC	CASSQVADTSAYEQYF
-	13	TRBV20-1	TRBD1	TRBJ2-5	TGCAGTGCTAGGACAGGGTCTCGGGAGACCCAGTACTTC	CSARTGSRETQYF
-	15	TRBV19	-	TRBJ2-2	TGTGCCAGTAGTCACCGGCCCAGCGGCGCCGGGGAGCTGTTTTTT	CASSHRPSGAGELFF
many	15	TRBV9	-	TRBJ2-6	TGTGCCAGCAGCGTAGGGGGATATGGGGCCAACGTCCTGACTTTC	CASSVGGYGANVLTF
many	15	TRBV7-9	-	TRBJ1-6	TGTGCCAGCAGCTTCGGACTGACTTATAATTCACCCCTCCACTTT	CASSFGLTYNSPLHF
-	15	TRBV10-3	-	TRBJ1-1	TGTGCCATCAGCATGGGGGGTGGCGTCGACACTGAAGCTTTCTTT	CAISMGGGVDTEAFF
-	19	TRBV7-6	TRBD2	TRBJ2-5	TGTGCCAGCAGCCGGGGACTAGCGATCCCCCACCAAGGAGTGGAGACCCAGTACTTC	CASSRGLAIPHQGVETQYF
few	14	TRBV10-3	-	TRBJ2-2	TGTGCCACCTTCCGTACTGGAGGCACCGGGGAGCTGTTTTTT	CATFRTGGTGELFF
-	13	TRBV29-1	-	TRBJ1-5	TGCAGCGTTGAAGGCCCGACCCAAGAGACCCAGCATTTT	CSVEGPTQETQHF
few	12	TRBV2	-	TRBJ1-1	TGTGCCAGCACCAGAGGACAGATTGAAGCTTTCTTT	CASTRGQIEAFF
-	9	TRBV9	-	TRBJ1-1	TGTGCCAGCAGCGAGGGGGCTTTCTTT	CASSEGAFF
-	15	TRBV5-1	TRBD2	TRBJ2-7	TGCGCCAGCAGCTTGGCTGCGGGAGGCTTCCACGAGCAGTACTTC	CASSLAAGGFHEQYF
many	14	TRBV12-3/TRBV12-4	TRBD1	TRBJ1-2	TGTGCCAGCAGCAGACCGGGACAGGGGAATGGCTACACCTTC	CASSRPGQGNGYTF
many	13	TRBV19	-	TRBJ2-5	TGTGCCAGTAGTGTCCGTACGGCGGAGACCCAGTACTTC	CASSVRTAETQYF
-	15	TRBV11-2	-	TRBJ2-2	TGTGCCAGCAGCTTCGGGGCCGCGGGCACCGGGGAGCTGTTTTTT	CASSFGAAGTGELFF
few	14	TRBV20-1	-	TRBJ2-5	TGCAGTGCGCGCCCTGACGGGGACTTAGAGACCCAGTACTTC	CSARPDGDLETQYF
once	15	TRBV7-2	-	TRBJ2-5	TGTGCCTGGAGTTTCCGACGGCGGTCGCAAGAGACCCAGTACTTC	CAWSFRRRSQETQYF
-	12	TRBV2	TRBD1	TRBJ2-7	TGTGCCAGCTCCTCCGACAGGGTCGAGCAGTACTTC	CASSSDRVEQYF